The 9 T cell receptor beta chains reported below all come from one sample, sequenced in a study of blood T cells in healthy people across ages. A second PCR of roughly 7 to 11 cycles used a sample-barcoded 5' primer and a J-beta primer mix. TCRdb re-derived calls from the 5' RACE reads in MiXCR, one entry per CDR3 protein. The sample has some 1.8 million distinct CDR3 sequences, about 39% seen once. The specimen was blood. The receptors were sampled from a human donor in good health.

The V and J genes are TRBV9 and TRBJ1-1; TRBD1 matches at 7 bases. Per the germline V gene, CDR1 is SGDLS and CDR2 is YYNGEE. The V segment lost 0 bases and the J segment 0 bases; nucleotides outside the gene matches: 2. CDR3 length: 15 residues. CDR3 sequence (DNA): TGTGCCAGCAGCGTAGTAGGGACAGTGAACACTGAAGCTTTCTTT. Protein product: CASSVVGTVNTEAFF.

This clonotype occurred a few times. The J gene is TRBJ2-7, the V gene TRBV10-3, with unresolved D. The CDR3 contains 13 residues. The V and J ends lost 4 bases and 4 bases respectively, with 11 bases between them. Germline-derived CDR1 and CDR2 are ENHRY and SYGVKD. The CDR3: CAISVPPKYEQYF. CDR3 bases: TGTGCCATCAGTGTACCCCCAAAGTACGAGCAGTACTTC.

There are many counts of this clonotype. V usage is TRBV6-5 and J usage is TRBJ2-5; D may be TRBD1 (5 bases). With 0 bases removed from V and 5 bases from J, the gap between germline ends came to 10 bases. The CDR3 is 14 residues long. Germline V gene data show CDR1 as MNHEY and CDR2 as SVGAGI. The CDR3 region is CASSYSSRGETQYF. The CDR3 nucleotides read TGTGCCAGCAGTTACTCGAGTAGGGGCGAGACCCAGTACTTC.

The V call is TRBV29-1, the J call TRBJ2-7; 7 positions match TRBD1. CDR1 is SQVTM and CDR2 is ANQGSEA in the germline V gene. The CDR3 has 13 amino acids. The V and J ends lost 4 bases and 0 bases, in that order; junction bases with no gene match: 3. CDR3 protein: CSVVGTVSYEQYF. CDR3 nucleotides: TGCAGCGTTGTCGGGACAGTCTCCTACGAGCAGTACTTC.

The CDR3 reads CASSLVRGRRGSPLHF. DNA for the CDR3: TGTGCCAGCAGCTTAGTTAGGGGACGAAGAGGATCACCCCTCCACTTT. V and J are TRBV7-2 and TRBJ1-6; TRBD1 might be the D (5 bases). Germline loops: CDR1 SGHTA, CDR2 FQGNSA. V lost 1 base and J lost 10, with 17 bases in between. The CDR3 spans 16 residues. Full variable domain (remainder filled in from reference TRBV7-2 and TRBJ1-6): GAGVSQSPSNKVTEKGKDVELRCDPISGHTALYWYRQSLGQGLEFLIYFQGNSAPDKSGLPSDRFSAERTGGSVSTLTIQRTQQEDSAVYLCASSLVRGRRGSPLHFGNGTRLTVT.

With regard to this clonotype: Germline is not matched at one junction end, which may reflect a read error. The chain links TRBV9 to TRBJ1-2; 8 bases are shared with TRBD1. In germline, CDR1 is SGDLS, CDR2 YYNGEE. CDR3 length equals 14 residues. The CDR3: CANSVSGTGYGYTF. CDR3 coding DNA: TGTGCCAACAGCGTCTCCGGGACAGGCTATGGCTACACCTTC.

This chain's CDR3 is CASSLVLGNQETQYF. The CDR3 DNA follows: TGTGCCAGCAGCTTAGTATTAGGAAATCAAGAGACCCAGTACTTC. The chain is built from TRBV7-9 and TRBJ2-5, with D hard to call. Germline V gene data show CDR1 as SEHNR and CDR2 as FQNEAQ (reference sequence). Trimming shortened V by 1 base and J by 2 bases, and 11 bases separated the two germline ends. CDR3 length: 15 amino acids.

The V gene is TRBV19, the J gene TRBJ1-1; D not resolved. Trimming stripped 8 bases from V and 5 bases from J, with 6 bases between. The CDR3 spans 10 residues. Germline assignment: CDR1 LNHDA and CDR2 SQIVND (reference sequence). The DNA for the CDR3 is TGTGCCAGTTGGGAAACTGAAGCTTTCTTT. Its translation is CASWETEAFF.

The CDR3 region is CASSSRQESFF. CDR3 nucleotides: TGTGCCAGCAGTTCCCGACAGGAGTCGTTCTTC. The V and J genes are TRBV12-3 or TRBV12-4 and TRBJ2-1, with D possibly TRBD1 on 6 matching bases. This CDR3 contains 11 residues. Trimming pared 4 bases from V and 15 bases from J, leaving 13 bases between.